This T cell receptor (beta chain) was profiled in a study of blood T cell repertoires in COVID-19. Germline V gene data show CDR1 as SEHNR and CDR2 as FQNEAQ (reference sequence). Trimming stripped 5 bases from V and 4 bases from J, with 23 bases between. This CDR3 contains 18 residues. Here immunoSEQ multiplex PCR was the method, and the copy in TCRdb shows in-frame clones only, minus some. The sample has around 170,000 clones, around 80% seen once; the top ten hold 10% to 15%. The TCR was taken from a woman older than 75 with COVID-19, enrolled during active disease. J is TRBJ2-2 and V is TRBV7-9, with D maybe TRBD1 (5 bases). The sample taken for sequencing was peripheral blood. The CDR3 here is CASSPKPLRARGTGELFF. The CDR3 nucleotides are TGTGCCAGCAGCCCCAAGCCCCTCCGGGCTAGGGGCACCGGGGAGCTGTTTTTT.